This T cell receptor (beta chain) was identified during a study of cytomegalovirus exposure and HLA in healthy donors. Study-level points and caveats: Using the classifier, cytomegalovirus status was reportedly diagnosed with high specificity and sensitivity.

The CDR3 sequence is 14 residues long. V lost 5 bases, J lost 3 bases, and 13 bases lay in between. The germline CDR1 and CDR2 sequences are MNHEY and SVGAGI. This clone is a singleton in its sample. Antigen unknown. TCRdb's copy holds only in-frame clones and misses some; the assay was immunoSEQ multiplex PCR. The data hold about 150,000 clones, with 88% observed a single time. The sample comprised PBMCs. This receptor was obtained from a man in his late teens or twenties in good health and CMV-seronegative. The chain is built from TRBV6-5 and TRBJ1-1; TRBD1 might be the D (5 bases). CDR3 in amino acids: CASSNGWGHTEAFF. In DNA form, the CDR3 reads TGTGCCAGCAGTAATGGGTGGGGCCACACTGAAGCTTTCTTT.